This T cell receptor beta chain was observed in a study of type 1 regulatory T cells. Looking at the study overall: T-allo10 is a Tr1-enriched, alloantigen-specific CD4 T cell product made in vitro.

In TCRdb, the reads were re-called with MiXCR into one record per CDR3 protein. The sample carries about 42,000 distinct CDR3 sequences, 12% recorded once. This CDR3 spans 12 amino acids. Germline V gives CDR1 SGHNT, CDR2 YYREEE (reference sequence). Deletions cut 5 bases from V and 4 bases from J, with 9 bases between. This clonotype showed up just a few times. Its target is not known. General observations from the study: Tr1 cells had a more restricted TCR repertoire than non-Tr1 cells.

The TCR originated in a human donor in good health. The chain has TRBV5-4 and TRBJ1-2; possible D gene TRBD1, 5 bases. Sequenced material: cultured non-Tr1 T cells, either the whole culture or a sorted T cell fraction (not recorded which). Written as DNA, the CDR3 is TGTGCCAGCAGTCCCGACAGCTATGGCTACACCTTC. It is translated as CASSPDSYGYTF.